The rows below give T cell receptor beta chains drawn from one sample of a study of a mutant IDH1 vaccine in newly diagnosed glioma. Sequencing used immunoSEQ multiplex PCR; TCRdb keeps in-frame clones, though not all of them. The table includes about 16,000 clones, nearly 97% detected once. Specimen: peripheral blood mononuclear cells (PBMCs), collected from a glioma patient treated with radiotherapy, temozolomide or both. All receptors derive from a woman younger than 35 with glioma. Some clones in this sample may be carry-over from other donors' samples. Each CDR3 is given with its conserved first and last residue.

TRBJ2-7,TRBV10-3,CAISEVGGSSYEQYF
TRBJ1-4,TRBV27,CASSNAQGGGRSEKLFF
TRBJ2-1,TRBV5-1,CASSFVSGGFSYNEQFF
TRBJ2-7,TRBV7-6,CASSSAFRAGGYEQYF
TRBJ2-2,TRBV5-1,CASSLPGTVATGELFF
TRBJ1-3,TRBV19,CASNFGGGNSGNTIYF
TRBJ1-3,TRBV13,CASSFVLTRLGNTIYF
TRBJ2-4,TRBV28,CASSFYRLAGKKNIQYF
TRBJ1-1,TRBV6-4,CASNREVGHTEAFF
TRBJ2-5,TRBV4-2,CASSQELARGREETQYF
TRBJ2-3,TRBV11-2,CASSAQRDTQYF
TRBJ1-1,TRBV19,CASSSRRIEAFF
TRBJ2-7,TRBV9,CASSGDSSSYEQYF
TRBJ2-1,TRBV18,CARGTSGTPSSYNEQFF
TRBJ1-5,TRBV6-5,CASTPERNQPQHF
TRBJ1-5,TRBV11-2,CASSPRTGGQNQPQHF